The T cell receptor beta chain described here comes from a study of Ad26.COV2.S vaccination and SARS-CoV-2 variants. Germline V lookup: CDR1 LGHDT, CDR2 YNNKEL (reference sequence). Trimming at V came to 4 bases and at J to 4 bases, leaving 5 bases not matched to a gene. The CDR3 extends over 14 amino acids. Treatment noted: 19 received Ad26.COV2.S at low or high dose, single or two shots; five or six received placebo; per-sample allocation not given. Each sample was drawn 63 days after the first injection (of vaccine or placebo). This clone was detected many times. Using immunoSEQ multiplex PCR, the repertoire was profiled, and TCRdb retains in-frame clones only, with some absent. The sample shows hundreds of thousands of clones, approximately 84% of them seen only once.

This clonotype originated in a person aged 18-65 years who received the Ad26.COV2.S COVID-19 vaccine or a placebo. This rearrangement joins TRBV3-1 (or the pseudogene TRBV3-2) to TRBJ1-1; 8 nucleotides match TRBD1. Sequencing used peripheral blood, obtained in a trial of Ad26.COV2.S vaccine versus placebo. Here the CDR3 reads CASSRQGLGTEAFF. In DNA form, the CDR3 reads TGTGCCAGCAGCCGACAGGGGCTGGGCACTGAAGCTTTCTTT.